This TCR beta chain was identified during a study of T cells expressing NK-cell markers. General study points: Whether expanded NKG2C+ T cell clones recognized HCMV stayed uncertain.

Germline V gene data show CDR1 as SEHNR and CDR2 as FQNEAQ (reference sequence). This CDR3 has 17 amino acids. With regard to this clonotype: Its antigen remains unidentified.

TCRdb re-analyzed the 5' RACE reads; it lists each CDR3 protein once, without DNA. The data include over 150,000 distinct CDR3 sequences; the top ten clones carry just over 20%. Sequencing was done on a sample of blood T cells: a sorted CD56 or NKG2C T cell subset, CD4+ or CD8+ T cells, or bulk PBMC T cells (not recorded which). The V call is TRBV7-9, the J call TRBJ2-6; TCRdb indicates TRBD2, and absent DNA this call remains unverified. This receptor was identified in a man aged 18-75 years in good health. CDR3 amino acids: CASSLLDSSSGANVLTF.